Each of the 8 T cell receptor beta chains below was sequenced from the same sample in a study. Some clones are missing from TCRdb's copy, which holds only in-frame ones; the method was immunoSEQ multiplex PCR. The table lists nearly 70,000 clones, just under 95% of them singletons. Material: PBMCs. Receptors were obtained from a man between 40 and 49 years old with rheumatoid arthritis.

J is TRBJ1-4 and V is TRBV10-1; D call uncertain. The germline V gene encodes CDR1 WNHNN and CDR2 SYGVQD (reference sequence). Trimming stripped 2 bases from V and 7 bases from J, with 14 bases between. The CDR3 has 15 amino acids. For the CDR3, the DNA is TGCGCCAGCAGTGAGGGGGTGGAGAAGGGTGAAAAACTGTTTTTT. It is translated as CASSEGVEKGEKLFF.

This sequence joins TRBV6-5 and TRBJ1-6; 8 positions agree with TRBD1. Trimming took 4 bases from V and 8 from J; bases not matched to a gene: 4. The CDR3 sequence is 14 residues long. Per germline, CDR1 MNHEY and CDR2 SVGAGI. The CDR3: CASSSDRGDSPLHF. CDR3 sequence (DNA): TGTGCCAGCAGTTCTGACAGGGGTGATTCACCCCTCCACTTT.

The rearrangement links TRBV5-1 to TRBJ1-2; the match to TRBD1 covers 7 bases. CDR1 SGHRS and CDR2 YFSETQ come from the germline V gene. This CDR3 contains 15 residues. V trimming: 1 base; J trimming: 4 bases; junction bases outside the gene matches: 7. The CDR3 DNA follows: TGCGCCAGCAGCTTGTTTCCGGGACAGACCTATGGCTACACCTTC. This gives the protein CASSLFPGQTYGYTF.

This clone has a single count. The chain employs TRBV10-3 and TRBJ1-2; D is ambiguous. This CDR3 spans 14 amino acids. CDR1 is ENHRY and CDR2 is SYGVKD in the germline V gene. The V and J ends lost 7 bases and 2 bases respectively, with 14 bases between them. The chain's CDR3 is CAINAGTPNYGYTF. CDR3 DNA sequence: TGTGCCATCAACGCCGGCACGCCCAACTATGGCTACACCTTC.

The gene calls are TRBV5-1 and TRBJ2-7, with D possibly TRBD1 on 6 matching bases. The V gene lost 1 base and the J gene lost 2 bases, with 13 bases spanning the gap. Germline values: CDR1 SGHRS, CDR2 YFSETQ. This CDR3 contains 15 residues. CDR3 DNA sequence: TGCGCCAGCAGCTTGTTTAACAGGGAAACCTACGAGCAGTACTTC. Amino acids: CASSLFNRETYEQYF. Variable domain in full (rest from reference TRBV5-1 and TRBJ2-7): KAGVTQTPRYLIKTRGQQVTLSCSPISGHRSVSWYQQTPGQGLQFLFEYFSETQRNKGNFPGRFSGRQFSNSRSEMNVSTLELGDSALYLCASSLFNRETYEQYFGPGTRLTVT.

The chain joins TRBV28 to TRBJ2-7; 10 nucleotides match TRBD2. Germline V gene data show CDR1 as MDHEN and CDR2 as SYDVKM. V gave up 6 bases and J gave up 3 bases; unmatched junction bases: 8. CDR3 length: 15 amino acids. The CDR3 spells CASSSVAGGLYEQYF. CDR3 DNA sequence: TGTGCCAGCAGCTCGGTAGCGGGGGGCCTCTACGAGCAGTACTTC.

V and J are TRBV25-1 and TRBJ2-7, with D possibly matching TRBD1 (6 bases). This CDR3 has 15 residues. The germline CDR1 and CDR2 sequences are MGHDK and SYGVNS. Trimming stripped 5 bases from V and 4 bases from J, with 18 bases between. The CDR3 loop reads CASSSPGTSFYEQYF. The DNA of the CDR3 is TGTGCCAGCAGTAGCCCCGGGACATCTTTTTACGAGCAGTACTTC.

This chain connects TRBV28 to TRBJ1-1; 10 nucleotides line up with TRBD1. J lost 4 bases, V lost 3 bases, and 5 bases had no gene match. In germline, CDR1 is MDHEN, CDR2 SYDVKM. The CDR3 extends over 15 amino acids. CDR3 residues: CASSFGQGVGTEAFF. CDR3 DNA sequence: TGTGCCAGCAGTTTTGGACAGGGGGTAGGCACTGAAGCTTTCTTT.